The 16 T cell receptor beta chains presented below share a single source sample, sequenced in a study of response to subunit inactivated influenza vaccine. A single record per CDR3 protein comes from TCRdb applying MiXCR to the RT-PCR reads. Here the sample spans 500,000 to 600,000 distinct CDR3 sequences, approximately 10% being singletons. This sample also belongs to another study, concerning T cells expressing NK-cell markers. As reported in that work: The authors generated TCR beta cDNA through 5'RACE template switching with UMIs.

Source: PBMCs from blood, taken on the day of vaccination. Every receptor here comes from a man between 50 and 59 years old who received an inactivated influenza vaccine.

The rearrangement joins TRBV6-1 to TRBJ2-5; D might be TRBD2 (5 bases). Germline assignment: CDR1 MNHNS and CDR2 SASEGT. The CDR3 is 14 amino acids. The V end was cut by 5 bases, the J end by 1 base, with 11 bases between. CDR3 nucleotides: TGTGCCAGCAGTAATAGCGTACTCCAAGAGACCCAGTACTTC. Protein product: CASSNSVLQETQYF.

The chain uses TRBV5-1 and TRBJ2-4; perhaps TRBD2 as D (6 bases). The length of the CDR3 is 15 residues. Germline values: CDR1 SGHRS, CDR2 YFSETQ. V lost 2 bases and J lost 3, with 12 bases in between. CDR3 nucleotides: TGCGCCAGCAGCTTAGGGACTTTCGACAAAAACATTCAGTACTTC. Translation: CASSLGTFDKNIQYF.

This clonotype was found many times. V and J are TRBV6-1 and TRBJ2-4; TRBD1 matches at 8 bases. The CDR3 spans 12 residues. Trimming removed 9 bases from V and 6 bases from J; junction bases left unmatched: 4. Germline assignment: CDR1 MNHNS and CDR2 SASEGT. The CDR3 DNA follows: TGTGCCAGTCGTACAGGGGGAAACATTCAGTACTTC. This translates into CASRTGGNIQYF.

This clonotype has just a few counts. The V and J genes are TRBV4-2 and TRBJ2-2; D may be TRBD2 (5 bases). V lost 0 bases and J 4 bases, leaving 12 bases between the germline ends. The CDR3 sequence is 16 residues long. Germline V CDR1 and CDR2: LGHNA, YNFKEQ. The CDR3 DNA follows: TGTGCCAGCAGCCAAGATCACGGGGTTGGCACCGGGGAGCTGTTTTTT. This encodes CASSQDHGVGTGELFF.

The rearrangement joins TRBV9 to TRBJ2-5, with a tentative D call TRBD2 (6 bases). V was cut by 3 bases and J by 4 bases, with 10 bases left in between. CDR1 is SGDLS and CDR2 is YYNGEE in the germline V gene. The CDR3 runs 13 residues. The chain's CDR3 is CASSELGGETQYF. CDR3 sequence (DNA): TGTGCCAGCAGCGAACTGGGGGGAGAGACCCAGTACTTC.

The V call is TRBV6-1, the J call TRBJ2-1; 9 nucleotides agree with TRBD1. With 8 bases clipped from V and 6 bases from J, the junction kept 11 bases outside the gene matches. Looked up from germline, CDR1 is MNHNS and CDR2 is SASEGT. The CDR3 runs 15 residues. Here the CDR3 reads CASYPGTGSVNEQFF. The DNA of the CDR3 is TGTGCCAGCTACCCCGGGACAGGGTCGGTCAATGAGCAGTTCTTC.

The rearrangement uses TRBV7-2 and TRBJ1-3, with D unresolved. CDR1 and CDR2 from the germline V gene are SGHTA and FQGNSA. CDR3 length: 15 amino acids. The V gene lost 3 bases and the J gene lost 0 bases, with 9 bases spanning the gap. The CDR3 reads CASSFRHSSGNTIYF. CDR3 sequence (DNA): TGTGCCAGCAGCTTCCGACACTCCTCTGGAAACACCATATATTTT.

The chain carries TRBV6-2 or TRBV6-3 and TRBJ2-7; 9 positions agree with TRBD1. Per the germline V gene, CDR1 is MNHEY and CDR2 is SVGEGT. This CDR3 comprises 17 residues. After removal of 4 bases from V and 3 bases from J, the junction contained 13 bases not matched to a gene. The CDR3 region is CASSSISRDREIYEQYF. The CDR3 DNA reads as TGTGCCAGCAGTTCAATATCCCGGGACAGGGAGATCTACGAGCAGTACTTC.

This clonotype was counted only a few times. The chain carries TRBV2 and TRBJ1-4; D unresolved. This CDR3 spans 14 amino acids. Looked up from germline, CDR1 is SNHLY and CDR2 is FYNNEI. Trimming pared 7 bases from V and 8 bases from J, leaving 17 bases between. As DNA, the CDR3 is TGTGCCAGCAAGATCGGCCGGGTGGAGGAAAAACTGTTTTTT. Translated, it gives CASKIGRVEEKLFF.

This clonotype was counted between two and nine times. The rearrangement uses TRBV29-1 and TRBJ2-2; no reliable D call. This CDR3 spans 11 amino acids. Trimming cost V 6 bases and J 7 bases, with 9 bases left between them. Germline V lookup: CDR1 SQVTM, CDR2 ANQGSEA. CDR3 coding DNA: TGCAGCGTGTACTCGGGCGGGGAGCTGTTTTTT. Translation gives CSVYSGGELFF.

The V gene is TRBV5-6, the J gene TRBJ2-1, with D unclear. V lost 1 base and J lost 5, with 13 bases in between. CDR1 and CDR2 from the germline V gene are SGHDT and YYEEEE. CDR3 length: 15 amino acids. DNA of the CDR3: TGTGCCAGCAGCTTGACACCCTTGAGTAACAATGAGCAGTTCTTC. It codes for CASSLTPLSNNEQFF.

This clonotype was seen at least ten times. The chain recombines TRBV6-2 or TRBV6-3 with TRBJ1-1; D not resolved. The CDR3 has 12 amino acids. V was shortened by 8 bases and J by 7 bases, with 14 bases between the two germline ends. Germline CDR1 and CDR2: MNHEY and SVGEGT. The CDR3 loop reads CASSFMGVEAFF. The CDR3 DNA is TGTGCCAGCTCGTTCATGGGAGTTGAAGCTTTCTTT.

In its sample, this clonotype was seen a few times. The V call is TRBV4-2, the J call TRBJ2-7; no reliable D call. Trimming removed 0 bases from V and 3 bases from J, with 12 bases in between. The CDR3 totals 15 residues. The germline gives CDR1 LGHNA, CDR2 YNFKEQ. The CDR3 here is CASSQDGVSSYEQYF. CDR3 nucleotide sequence: TGTGCCAGCAGCCAAGATGGGGTCAGCAGCTACGAGCAGTACTTC.

The rearrangement links TRBV5-6 to TRBJ2-3; the match to TRBD2 covers 10 bases. V was clipped by 1 base and J by 2 bases; unmatched bases: 4. The V gene's germline CDR1 is SGHDT and CDR2 YYEEEE. The CDR3 is 16 residues long. The CDR3: CASSLSLAGITDTQYF. CDR3 in DNA: TGTGCCAGCAGCTTGTCACTAGCGGGGATCACAGATACGCAGTATTTT.

The sample holds a few counts of this clonotype. The chain is built from TRBV25-1 and TRBJ2-1; D may be TRBD2 (6 bases). This CDR3 is built from 14 residues. Trimming stripped 6 bases from V and 7 bases from J, with 16 bases between. Germline-derived CDR1 and CDR2 are MGHDK and SYGVNS. The CDR3 loop reads CASRQAGFENEQFF. CDR3 coding DNA: TGTGCCAGCAGACAAGCGGGCTTTGAGAATGAGCAGTTCTTC.

The chain combines TRBV29-1 with TRBJ2-1; D gene unclear. The ends were cut back, 3 bases at V and 5 bases at J, with 14 bases in the middle. The CDR3 is 14 amino acids. Germline CDR1 SQVTM, CDR2 ANQGSEA. The CDR3 reads CSVEGSAVHNEQFF. The CDR3, as DNA: TGCAGCGTTGAGGGCTCGGCGGTCCACAATGAGCAGTTCTTC.